This T cell receptor (beta chain) was identified during a study of shared clonotypes between healthy human individuals. Study details: The people who gave samples were a couple of women and a few men aged 18 to 49.

Study conclusions and caveats: Clonotypes shared by all four sorted-subset donors had higher generation probabilities than non-shared clonotypes.

J gave up 4 bases and V 2 bases, and 9 bases lay outside the gene matches. Per the germline V gene, CDR1 is SGHTA and CDR2 is FQGNSA. The CDR3 covers 16 residues. Remarks on this clone: The antigen is unknown.

Several immunoSEQ 96-well plates shared each subset's DNA, each plate a replicate. Here immunoSEQ multiplex PCR was the method, and the copy in TCRdb shows in-frame clones only, minus some. This table has about 2.3 million clones, approximately 95% appearing once. This TCR derives from a man aged 18 to 35 in good health. Some clones in this sample may be carry-over from other donors' samples. V usage is TRBV7-2 and J usage is TRBJ2-7; 9 bases are shared with TRBD2. The sequenced material came from naive CD4+ T cells from PBMCs. Subset reported: CD45RA+ positively selected. The CDR3 sequence: CASSLFPGLATYEQYF. The CDR3 bases are TGTGCCAGCAGCTTATTTCCGGGACTAGCAACATACGAGCAGTACTTC. Drawing the rest from reference TRBV7-2 and TRBJ2-7, the complete variable domain is GAGVSQSPSNKVTEKGKDVELRCDPISGHTALYWYRQSLGQGLEFLIYFQGNSAPDKSGLPSDRFSAERTGGSVSTLTIQRTQQEDSAVYLCASSLFPGLATYEQYFGPGTRLTVT.